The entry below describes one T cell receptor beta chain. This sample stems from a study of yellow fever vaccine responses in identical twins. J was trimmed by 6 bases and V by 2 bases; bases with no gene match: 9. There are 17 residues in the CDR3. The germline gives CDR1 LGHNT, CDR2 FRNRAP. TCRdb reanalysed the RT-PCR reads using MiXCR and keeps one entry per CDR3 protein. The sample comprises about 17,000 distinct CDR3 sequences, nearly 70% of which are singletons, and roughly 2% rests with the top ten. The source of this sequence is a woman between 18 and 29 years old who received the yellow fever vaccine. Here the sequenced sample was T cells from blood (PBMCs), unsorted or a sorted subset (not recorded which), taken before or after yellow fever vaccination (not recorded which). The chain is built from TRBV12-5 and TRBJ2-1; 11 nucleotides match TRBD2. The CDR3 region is CASGLTLGLAGRNEQFF. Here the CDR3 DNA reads TGTGCTAGTGGTTTGACCCTCGGACTAGCGGGCCGCAATGAGCAGTTCTTC.